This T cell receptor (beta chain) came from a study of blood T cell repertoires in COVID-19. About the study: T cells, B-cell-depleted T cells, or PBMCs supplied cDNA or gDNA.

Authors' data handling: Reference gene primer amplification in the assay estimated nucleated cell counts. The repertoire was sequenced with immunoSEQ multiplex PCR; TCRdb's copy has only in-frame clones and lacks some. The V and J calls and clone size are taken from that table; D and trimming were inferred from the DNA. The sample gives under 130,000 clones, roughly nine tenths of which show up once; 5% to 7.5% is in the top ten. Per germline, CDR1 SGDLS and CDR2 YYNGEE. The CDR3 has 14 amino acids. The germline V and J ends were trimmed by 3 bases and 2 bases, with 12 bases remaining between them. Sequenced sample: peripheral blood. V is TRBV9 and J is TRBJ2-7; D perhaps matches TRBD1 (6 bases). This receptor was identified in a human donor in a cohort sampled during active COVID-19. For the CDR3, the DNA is TGTGCCAGCAGCGCCTTCCCAGGGGCCTACGAGCAGTACTTC. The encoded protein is CASSAFPGAYEQYF.